This T cell receptor beta chain was retrieved from a study of blood T cell repertoires in COVID-19. Study-wide background: Nucleic acid was either cDNA or gDNA, and it came from T cells, B-cell-depleted T cells, or PBMCs.

Per the original methods: Reference gene primer amplification gave estimated nucleated cell counts. Libraries were prepared by immunoSEQ multiplex PCR; TCRdb keeps only in-frame clonotypes and omits some of them. That table gives V, J and clone size, and the DNA gave D and trimming. The table has a few hundred thousand clones, 89% seen once; the top ten hold approximately 3%. The sequence derives from a woman in her twenties or thirties with COVID-19, enrolled during active disease. Sequenced material: peripheral blood.

In nucleotides, the CDR3 is TGTGCCACCAGTGAGGCTAGGCGGTTTGAGGAGCAGTTCTTC. It is translated as CATSEARRFEEQFF. The gene calls are TRBV24-1 and TRBJ2-1, with D uncertain. The germline V gene has CDR1 KGHDR and CDR2 SFDVKD. The CDR3 spans 14 residues. The germline V and J ends were trimmed by 4 bases and 10 bases, with 16 bases remaining between them.